The 14 T cell receptor beta chains listed next were all sequenced from one sample in a study of T-cell memory formation after mild COVID-19 (TCRdb year 2021). Receptor amplification or capture employed 5' RACE. Sequencing was performed on an Illumina NovaSeq 6000. The public reads were run again by TCRdb, first through fastp at Q25 and then through MiXCR, and only productive beta chains were kept. Each record represents a unique CDR3 protein, reported with the most common genes and DNA among its rows. The sample contains more than 110,000 distinct CDR3 sequences, roughly 13% of them found a single time. The ten largest clones take up more than 25% of the sample. Sequencing was carried out using PBMCs or a T cell subset sorted from them (not recorded which). These receptors all come from an adult woman who had mild COVID-19 (a few samples of this study predate the infection). The sample titles of this study are shuffled in the database, so cell type and time point are left out; the donor was told from shared clones.

V is TRBV10-3 and J is TRBJ1-1, with D perhaps TRBD1 (6 bases). The CDR3 loop spans 11 amino acids. CDR1 is ENHRY and CDR2 is SYGVKD in the germline V gene. Trimming left V 6 bases short and J 8 bases short, with 10 bases between. In nucleotides, the CDR3 is TGTGCCATCAGAACGACAGGCGAAGCTTTCTTT. Its protein product is CAIRTTGEAFF.

This clonotype was seen only a few times. The gene calls are TRBV6-2 or TRBV6-3 and TRBJ2-1, with 11 bases fitting TRBD2. J lost 4 bases, V lost 5 bases, and 7 bases had no gene match. The CDR3 runs 16 residues. Germline V gene lookup returns CDR1 MNHEY and CDR2 SVGEGT. CDR3 DNA sequence: TGTGCCAGCAGTCTTACCGGGACTAGCGGTTACAATGAGCAGTTCTTC. It codes for CASSLTGTSGYNEQFF.

The rearrangement uses TRBV4-3 and TRBJ1-2; D ambiguous. Germline assignment: CDR1 LGHNA and CDR2 YSLEER. V gave up 3 bases and J gave up 0 bases, with 14 bases separating them. CDR3 length: 16 residues. CDR3 nucleotide sequence: TGCGCCAGCAGCCAGGCCAGGTTTTTCTCTAACTATGGCTACACCTTC. Protein sequence: CASSQARFFSNYGYTF.

The genes are TRBV20-1 and TRBJ2-1; D ambiguous. CDR3 length: 10 residues. Germline V lookup: CDR1 DFQATT, CDR2 SNEGSKA (reference sequence). CDR3 loop: CSPWHNEQFF. CDR3 DNA: TGCAGCCCCTGGCACAATGAGCAGTTCTTC.

The gene calls are TRBV9 and TRBJ2-1; D unresolved. V was trimmed by 0 bases and J by 4 bases, leaving 11 bases between them. This CDR3 contains 15 residues. Germline assignment: CDR1 SGDLS and CDR2 YYNGEE. The CDR3 sequence: CASSVESGRYNEQFF. In nucleotides, the CDR3 is TGTGCCAGCAGCGTAGAGAGTGGGCGATACAATGAGCAGTTCTTC.

This clonotype was counted between two and nine times. This chain connects TRBV11-2 to TRBJ2-2; 9 nucleotides line up with TRBD1. The germline V gene has CDR1 SGHAT and CDR2 FQNNGV. This CDR3 contains 20 residues. V trimming: 5 bases; J trimming: 6 bases; junction bases outside the gene matches: 22. DNA of the CDR3: TGTGCCAGCAGCGCGAACCGGGACAGGGAATTTTCGGGAACCGCCGGGGAGCTGTTTTTT. It translates to CASSANRDREFSGTAGELFF. Drawing the rest from reference TRBV11-2 and TRBJ2-2, the complete variable domain is EAGVAQSPRYKIIEKRQSVAFWCNPISGHATLYWYQQILGQGPKLLIQFQNNGVVDDSQLPKDRFSAERLKGVDSTLKIQPAKLEDSAVYLCASSANRDREFSGTAGELFFGEGSRLTVL.

This clonotype was seen a few times. This chain joins TRBV25-1 and TRBJ1-2; 8 nucleotides align to TRBD1. From germline, CDR1 is MGHDK and CDR2 SYGVNS. This CDR3 region has 15 residues. Trimming cost V 1 base and J 2 bases; bases outside gene matches: 3. CDR3 DNA: TGTGCCAGCAGTGAATGGTCAGGGGGCAACTATGGCTACACCTTC. Encoded protein: CASSEWSGGNYGYTF.

The J gene is TRBJ2-7, the V gene TRBV3-1; possible D gene TRBD1, 6 bases. The CDR3 is made up of 14 amino acids. Germline assignment: CDR1 LGHDT and CDR2 YNNKEL (reference sequence). Between the trimmed V and J ends, which lost 1 base and 3 bases, there was a span of 10 bases. The CDR3: CASSQAYRDYEQYF. The DNA of the CDR3 is TGTGCCAGCAGCCAAGCCTACAGGGACTACGAGCAGTACTTC.

This clonotype was seen at least ten times. This chain uses TRBV7-6 with TRBJ2-1, with 9 bases aligning to TRBD1. Germline V CDR1 and CDR2: SGHVS, FNYEAQ. The CDR3 has 14 amino acids. V dropped 4 bases and J dropped 9; count of bases not matched to a gene: 7. In nucleotides, the CDR3 is TGTGCCAGCAGCTCCGGGACAGGGCTCCCTGAGCAGTTCTTC. Its translation is CASSSGTGLPEQFF.

This clonotype showed up just a few times. The CDR3 DNA reads as TGCGCCAGCAGCTTGGCTCTTGGGGGGGGCGCGTCATCCGGCTACACCTTC. This sequence encodes CASSLALGGGASSGYTF. The rearrangement joins TRBV5-1 to TRBJ1-2; D is perhaps TRBD1 (6 bases). The V end lost 0 bases, the J end lost 8 bases, and 23 bases lay between the germline ends. Germline V gene lookup returns CDR1 SGHRS and CDR2 YFSETQ. The CDR3 consists of 17 residues.

This clonotype was seen only a few times. The chain combines TRBV4-3 with TRBJ2-5, with D perhaps being TRBD1 or TRBD2 (5 bases each). The ends were cut back, 0 bases at V and 5 bases at J, with 13 bases in the middle. Germline V gene sequence: CDR1 LGHNA, CDR2 YSLEER. The CDR3 is 15 amino acids. The CDR3 coding sequence is TGCGCCAGCAGCCAAGAAAGACAGCCGGGGGAGACCCAGTACTTC. It is translated as CASSQERQPGETQYF.

This clonotype was observed at least ten times. V is TRBV7-8 and J is TRBJ1-5, with a tentative D call TRBD1 (5 bases). This CDR3 has 15 residues. Germline values: CDR1 SGHVS, CDR2 FQNEAQ. V was pared by 0 bases and J by 5 bases, with 11 bases between. The CDR3 sequence is CASSLAGEWDQPQHF. The CDR3 region has the DNA TGTGCCAGCAGCTTAGCAGGGGAATGGGATCAGCCCCAGCATTTT.

This chain connects TRBV11-2 to TRBJ2-3, with D possibly matching TRBD2 (5 bases). V lost 4 bases and J lost 11, with 13 bases in between. This CDR3 is built from 12 residues. CDR1 and CDR2 from the germline V gene are SGHAT and FQNNGV. The CDR3, as DNA: TGTGCCAGCAGCTACTCACTAGACTGGCAGTATTTT. It is translated as CASSYSLDWQYF.

This clonotype occurred a few times. This chain connects TRBV29-1 to TRBJ1-3, with TRBD1 as a possible D gene (6 bases). V shed 7 bases and J shed 0 bases, with 10 bases lying between them. This CDR3 region has 13 residues. Germline loops: CDR1 SQVTM, CDR2 ANQGSEA. CDR3 in DNA: TGCAGCGCATACAGGGCCTCTGGAAACACCATATATTTT. This gives the protein CSAYRASGNTIYF.